These 32 T cell receptor beta chains were all obtained from the same sample, sequenced in a study of shared clonotypes between healthy human individuals. Profiling relied on immunoSEQ multiplex PCR, and the TCRdb table lists in-frame clones only, not all of them. Of millions of clones in the sample, approximately 95% were seen once. Naive CD8 isolation took CD45RO-negative cells positively selected for CCR7 and excluded terminally differentiated effector memory CD45RA+ cells. Sequencing was carried out using naive CD8+ T cells sorted from blood. The receptors were gathered from a man aged 18 to 30 in good health.

This clone appeared once. This chain links TRBV6-1 with TRBJ2-7; D is perhaps TRBD1 (6 bases). The CDR3 is 14 amino acids. V gave up 5 bases and J gave up 1 base, with 12 bases separating them. Germline values: CDR1 MNHNS, CDR2 SASEGT. CDR3 protein: CASSFLGQSYEQYF. The DNA for the CDR3 is TGTGCCAGCAGTTTTCTTGGACAGTCCTACGAGCAGTACTTC.

As regards this clone: An end of the junction does not agree with germline; a read error may underlie this. Other nucleotide sequences in the sample specify the same CDR3. V usage is TRBV28 and J usage is TRBJ2-7; TRBD1 is a possible D gene (5 bases). The germline V gene has CDR1 MDHEN and CDR2 SYDVKM. The CDR3 is 13 amino acids. This CDR3 is CASSLSDSYEQYF. The CDR3 region has the DNA TGTGCCAGCAGCTTATCCGACAGCTACGAGCAGTACTTC.

This chain connects TRBV6-6 to TRBJ2-2; tentative D call: TRBD1 (5 bases). CDR3 length: 16 residues. Germline CDR1 MNHNY, CDR2 SVGAGI (reference sequence). Trimming took off 0 bases at V and 4 bases at J, with 12 bases between the two ends. The CDR3 DNA is TGTGCCAGCAGTTACTCGACCGGACACACCACCGGGGAGCTGTTTTTT. The encoded protein is CASSYSTGHTTGELFF.

The chain is built from TRBV4-1 and TRBJ1-2; D gene uncertain. The V and J ends lost 1 base and 5 bases respectively, with 11 bases between them. Germline values: CDR1 MGHRA, CDR2 YSYEKL. The CDR3 extends over 14 amino acids. The DNA of the CDR3 is TGCGCCAGCAGCCAAGGCATCGGCTTGTATGGCTACACCTTC. Its translation: CASSQGIGLYGYTF.

The V gene is TRBV2, the J gene TRBJ1-1; D is ambiguous. The CDR3 spans 13 residues. Germline V CDR1 and CDR2: SNHLY, FYNNEI. Trimming stripped 4 bases from V and 3 bases from J, with 9 bases between. The DNA of the CDR3 is TGTGCCAGCAGTGCCCTCAGGTACACTGAAGCTTTCTTT. Amino acids: CASSALRYTEAFF.

The V call is TRBV27, the J call TRBJ1-1; maybe TRBD1 (5 bases). The V and J ends lost 2 bases and 1 base respectively, with 14 bases between them. Germline V gives CDR1 MNHEY, CDR2 SMNVEV (reference sequence). This CDR3 has 16 residues. The CDR3 nucleotides are TGTGCCAGCAGTTTAGTTCCGGGACGGGCGAACACTGAAGCTTTCTTT. Protein product: CASSLVPGRANTEAFF.

The chain uses TRBV10-2 and TRBJ2-5; 9 bases fit TRBD2. CDR3 size: 15 residues. Unmatched junction bases numbered 9, after V lost 6 bases and J lost 4 bases. Per germline, CDR1 WSHSY and CDR2 SAAADI. As DNA, the CDR3 is TGCGCCAGCAGGGCTGGGACTAGCACTGGAGAGACCCAGTACTTC. It specifies CASRAGTSTGETQYF.

The chain uses TRBV7-6 and TRBJ2-7; D is undetermined. Germline V gene data show CDR1 as SGHVS and CDR2 as FNYEAQ. Trimming took off 5 bases at V and 3 bases at J, with 11 bases between the two ends. This CDR3 region has 13 residues. CDR3 sequence reads: CASSHDGDYEQYF. The CDR3 coding sequence is TGTGCCAGCAGCCATGACGGTGACTACGAGCAGTACTTC.

To note about this clone: The same CDR3 is also encoded by other DNA sequences in this sample. This chain links TRBV2 with TRBJ2-7, with D unclear. V was pared by 3 bases and J by 3 bases, with 6 bases between. Germline V gene lookup returns CDR1 SNHLY and CDR2 FYNNEI. The length of the CDR3 is 12 residues. The CDR3 DNA reads TGTGCCAGCAGTGAGGTGAGCTACGAGCAGTACTTC. Amino acids: CASSEVSYEQYF.

The chain joins TRBV28 to TRBJ2-7, with TRBD1 as a possible D gene (5 bases). CDR3 length: 14 residues. V was cut by 3 bases and J by 3 bases, with 12 bases left in between. The germline CDR1 and CDR2 sequences are MDHEN and SYDVKM. CDR3 DNA: TGTGCCAGCAGTTTGTCAGGGCTAAACTACGAGCAGTACTTC. It specifies CASSLSGLNYEQYF.

This rearrangement joins TRBV27 to TRBJ2-7; D is unclear. This CDR3 is built from 13 residues. Trimming left V 11 bases short and J 2 bases short, with 16 bases between. Per the germline V gene, CDR1 is MNHEY and CDR2 is SMNVEV (reference sequence). CDR3 DNA sequence: TGTGCCTCTGCTCCCTCACTAACCTACGAGCAGTACTTC. Protein sequence: CASAPSLTYEQYF.

This clone was detected once. Distinct nucleotide sequences in the sample also encode this CDR3. V and J are TRBV2 and TRBJ1-1; the match to TRBD1 covers 7 bases. The trim removed 3 bases at V and 4 bases at J, leaving 5 bases unmatched. In germline, CDR1 is SNHLY, CDR2 FYNNEI. This CDR3 has 14 amino acids. CDR3 amino acids: CASSEIQGSTEAFF. The CDR3 DNA reads as TGTGCCAGCAGTGAGATACAGGGGTCCACTGAAGCTTTCTTT.

The DNA for the CDR3 is TGTGCCAGCAGTGAGGGGACATCTAGCACAGATACGCAGTATTTT. Protein: CASSEGTSSTDTQYF. The genes are TRBV2 and TRBJ2-3, with a weak D call TRBD1 (6 bases). Germline V CDR1 and CDR2: SNHLY, FYNNEI. This CDR3 has 15 amino acids. V lost 3 bases and J 0 bases, leaving 10 bases between the germline ends.

The chain links TRBV15 to TRBJ2-1; 9 bases line up with TRBD2. The germline CDR1 and CDR2 sequences are LNHNV and YYDKDF (reference sequence). This CDR3 is 15 amino acids long. With V trimmed by 0 bases and J by 6 bases, 3 bases remained unmatched. In DNA form, the CDR3 reads TGTGCCACCAGCAGAGAGCGGGGGGGTGTCAATGAGCAGTTCTTC. Its translation is CATSRERGGVNEQFF.

The chain joins TRBV7-7 to TRBJ1-1, with a weak D call TRBD1 (5 bases). Germline V lookup: CDR1 SSHAT, CDR2 FNYEAQ (reference sequence). CDR3 length equals 15 residues. The CDR3 region has the DNA TGTGCTACCAGCATTTGGGGGGGGAGAAACACTGAAGCTTTCTTT. Translated, it gives CATSIWGGRNTEAFF.

The chain recombines TRBV7-6 with TRBJ2-7; D remains ambiguous. The V gene lost 0 bases and the J gene lost 6 bases, with 3 bases spanning the gap. Germline CDR1 and CDR2: SGHVS and FNYEAQ. The length of the CDR3 is 11 residues. The CDR3 region is CASSLAGEQYF. CDR3 DNA: TGTGCCAGCAGCTTAGCTGGCGAGCAGTACTTC.

The genes are TRBV2 and TRBJ1-5; 7 bases agree with TRBD1. The CDR3 has 14 amino acids. With V trimmed by 8 bases and J by 2 bases, 6 bases remained unmatched. The germline V gene has CDR1 SNHLY and CDR2 FYNNEI. CDR3 residues: CASEGTDGNQPQHF. The CDR3, as DNA: TGTGCCAGCGAGGGGACAGACGGCAATCAGCCCCAGCATTTT.

The chain employs TRBV7-6 and TRBJ2-5, with D perhaps TRBD1 (5 bases). Looked up from germline, CDR1 is SGHVS and CDR2 is FNYEAQ. The CDR3 extends over 12 amino acids. Trimming took off 3 bases at V and 6 bases at J, with 8 bases between the two ends. The chain's CDR3 is CASSFREKTQYF. DNA of the CDR3: TGTGCCAGCAGCTTCAGGGAAAAGACCCAGTACTTC.

This chain connects TRBV6-5 to TRBJ2-7, with 12 nucleotides matching TRBD1. The V segment lost 0 bases and the J segment 12 bases; nucleotides outside the gene matches: 3. Per germline, CDR1 MNHEY and CDR2 SVGAGI. The CDR3 loop spans 13 amino acids. CDR3 DNA: TGTGCCAGCAGTTACTCTGGGACAGGGGGCATGTACTTC. Its translation is CASSYSGTGGMYF.

Comment on this clone: Other nucleotide sequences in the sample specify the same CDR3. The chain combines TRBV30 with TRBJ2-7; 8 bases match TRBD1. The ends lost 0 bases at V and 0 bases at J; junction bases unmatched: 1. The length of the CDR3 is 14 residues. Germline values: CDR1 GTSNPN, CDR2 SVGIG (reference sequence). The DNA for the CDR3 is TGTGCCTGGAGTGTAGGACAGGGCTCCTACGAGCAGTACTTC. Amino acids: CAWSVGQGSYEQYF.

The genes are TRBV6-6 and TRBJ2-2, with 7 bases fitting TRBD1. V trimming: 7 bases; J trimming: 3 bases; junction bases outside the gene matches: 5. CDR1 is MNHNY and CDR2 is SVGAGI in the germline V gene (reference sequence). CDR3 length: 14 residues. The CDR3 DNA reads TGTGCCAGCACCCTGGGACAGTACACCGGGGAGCTGTTTTTT. It codes for CASTLGQYTGELFF.

The chain recombines TRBV4-1 with TRBJ1-5; TRBD1 aligns across 7 bases. The CDR3 extends over 16 amino acids. V was clipped by 1 base and J by 1 base; unmatched bases: 4. Germline V gene sequence: CDR1 MGHRA, CDR2 YSYEKL. Here the CDR3 reads CASSQVGRGSNQPQHF. CDR3 coding DNA: TGCGCCAGCAGCCAAGTGGGCAGGGGGAGCAATCAGCCCCAGCATTTT.

The V and J genes are TRBV30 and TRBJ2-2; TRBD1 agrees at 8 bases. CDR3 size: 13 residues. The V gene end was trimmed by 5 bases and the J gene end by 2 bases; junction bases not matched to a gene: 1. Germline V gene sequence: CDR1 GTSNPN, CDR2 SVGIG (reference sequence). The CDR3: CAWGTGNTGELFF. The CDR3 DNA sequence: TGTGCCTGGGGGACAGGAAACACCGGGGAGCTGTTTTTT.

V usage is TRBV4-3 and J usage is TRBJ2-3; D may be TRBD2 (5 bases). This CDR3 is 16 amino acids long. In germline, CDR1 is LGHNA, CDR2 YSLEER. V gave up 0 bases and J gave up 5 bases, with 15 bases separating them. CDR3 sequence (DNA): TGCGCCAGCAGCCAAGAATCGTCCCTAGCATTAGATACGCAGTATTTT. Its protein is CASSQESSLALDTQYF.

This chain uses TRBV6-6 with TRBJ2-7; D is uncertain. The CDR3 length is 13 residues. V was shortened by 8 bases and J by 0 bases, with 11 bases between the two germline ends. CDR1 and CDR2 (germline): MNHNY, SVGAGI (reference sequence). The chain's CDR3 is CASQVLDSYEQYF. The CDR3 DNA reads TGTGCCAGCCAGGTGTTAGACTCCTACGAGCAGTACTTC.

As to this clone: Within the sample, other DNA sequences also encode this same CDR3. The V gene is TRBV5-6, the J gene TRBJ2-5; D uncertain. From germline, CDR1 is SGHDT and CDR2 YYEEEE. V lost 0 bases and J 5 bases, leaving 5 bases between the germline ends. The CDR3 sequence is 12 residues long. The CDR3 DNA reads TGTGCCAGCAGCTTGGGGGATGAGACCCAGTACTTC. Protein: CASSLGDETQYF.

The chain is built from TRBV19 and TRBJ1-5; D unclear. This CDR3 is built from 14 residues. The ends were cut back, 5 bases at V and 0 bases at J, with 8 bases in the middle. Germline V gene lookup returns CDR1 LNHDA and CDR2 SQIVND (reference sequence). CDR3 in amino acids: CASSLKDSNQPQHF. Written as DNA, the CDR3 is TGTGCCAGTAGTCTTAAGGATAGCAATCAGCCCCAGCATTTT.

The chain uses TRBV18 and TRBJ2-1, with 9 bases lining up with TRBD2. Germline-derived CDR1 and CDR2 are KGHSH and LQKENI. CDR3 length: 16 amino acids. Trimming removed 3 bases from V and 6 bases from J; junction bases left unmatched: 9. CDR3 loop: CASSPVRGRERNEQFF. CDR3 sequence (DNA): TGTGCCAGCTCACCGGTCCGCGGGAGGGAACGCAATGAGCAGTTCTTC.

DNA of the CDR3: TGTGCCAGCACCTTGGGAGGGTCCTACGAGCAGTACTTC. This gives the protein CASTLGGSYEQYF. The chain recombines TRBV7-9 with TRBJ2-7, with 7 bases matching TRBD2. The germline gives CDR1 SEHNR, CDR2 FQNEAQ (reference sequence). Losses at the gene ends were 7 bases for V and 1 base for J; bases not matched to a gene: 4. This CDR3 comprises 13 residues.

The rearrangement uses TRBV6-1 and TRBJ1-1, with D maybe TRBD1 (5 bases). This CDR3 has 15 residues. V shed 2 bases and J shed 1 base, with 11 bases lying between them. The germline gives CDR1 MNHNS, CDR2 SASEGT. This CDR3 is CASSESRGANTEAFF. CDR3 in DNA: TGTGCCAGCAGTGAATCCCGCGGGGCGAACACTGAAGCTTTCTTT.

In regard to this clone: The sample holds other DNA sequences that translate to the same CDR3. The CDR3 nucleotides are TGTGCCAGCAGTTACTCGGCAGGCGGGGGTGAGACCCAGTACTTC. It is translated as CASSYSAGGGETQYF. The genes are TRBV6-5 and TRBJ2-5; 7 positions match TRBD2. J lost 5 bases, V lost 0 bases, and 6 bases had no gene match. The CDR3 length is 15 residues. Germline V gene sequence: CDR1 MNHEY, CDR2 SVGAGI.

Worth noting for this clone: This specimen includes other DNA sequences encoding the same CDR3. J is TRBJ2-1 and V is TRBV6-5; D gene uncertain. The V and J ends lost 5 bases and 4 bases respectively, with 9 bases between them. Germline V gene lookup returns CDR1 MNHEY and CDR2 SVGAGI. The CDR3 runs 13 residues. The CDR3 DNA reads TGTGCCAGCAGTCCGCTGGGTTACAATGAGCAGTTCTTC. Protein: CASSPLGYNEQFF.